These T cell receptor beta chains were read from a single sample in a study of blood T cells in healthy people across ages. TCRdb processed the 5' RACE reads anew with MiXCR; each CDR3 protein has one entry. The sample shows 950,000 to 1,200,000 distinct CDR3 sequences, roughly two fifths of them seen only once. The sequencing input was blood. These receptors were collected from a man aged 18 to 29 in good health. Both conserved end residues are part of each CDR3. The order of the fields is clone size, V gene, D gene, J gene, CDR3 protein, CDR3 DNA. The D gene is left open where the match is weak. The size field is filled for only some rows; it gives once, few, many or a size class.

-	TRBV10-3	-	TRBJ1-4	CAISEGLVATNEKLFF	TGTGCCATCAGTGAGGGTCTTGTGGCAACTAATGAAAAACTGTTTTTT
few	TRBV20-1	-	TRBJ1-4	CSARRRIYEKLFF	TGCAGTGCTAGGCGGCGGATATATGAAAAACTGTTTTTT
once	TRBV28	-	TRBJ1-4	CASSGADPEKLFF	TGTGCCAGCAGTGGAGCAGACCCCGAAAAACTGTTTTTT
few	TRBV20-1	-	TRBJ2-3	CSASRSSHTQYF	TGCAGTGCTTCTCGCAGCAGCCATACGCAGTATTTT
few	TRBV6-6	TRBD1	TRBJ2-7	CASNKPGQGLYEQYF	TGTGCCAGCAACAAGCCGGGACAGGGACTTTACGAGCAGTACTTC
-	TRBV28	-	TRBJ2-7	CASSRDNYNEQYF	TGTGCCAGCAGTCGTGACAATTACAATGAGCAGTACTTC
-	TRBV4-3	-	TRBJ1-1	CAGSQERGAGGTEAFF	TGCGCCGGCAGCCAAGAACGGGGGGCAGGTGGGACTGAAGCTTTCTTT
-	TRBV7-2	-	TRBJ2-2	CASSLATRGYDTGELFF	TGTGCCAGCAGCTTAGCGACGAGGGGCTACGACACCGGGGAGCTGTTTTTT
few	TRBV28	-	TRBJ2-7	CASGLGTNSYSGSYEQYF	TGTGCCAGCGGGTTGGGGACAAATTCTTATTCGGGCTCCTACGAGCAGTACTTC
-	TRBV20-1	-	TRBJ1-1	CSASKQGLNTEAFF	TGCAGTGCTAGTAAGCAGGGCCTGAACACTGAAGCTTTCTTT
few	TRBV5-1	TRBD1	TRBJ1-2	CASSLGRGLSYGYTF	TGCGCCAGCAGCTTGGGAAGGGGGCTTAGCTATGGCTACACCTTC
-	TRBV12-3/TRBV12-4	-	TRBJ2-3	CASSLRGRTHSTDTQYF	TGTGCCAGCAGTTTACGGGGCAGGACCCATAGCACAGATACGCAGTATTTT
-	TRBV21-1	-	TRBJ1-2	CASSKGIRGNGYTF	TGTGCCAGCAGCAAAGGGATTAGAGGGAATGGCTACACCTTC
few	TRBV7-8	-	TRBJ1-1	CASSPTKDSEAFF	TGTGCCAGCAGCCCTACCAAGGACAGTGAAGCTTTCTTT
-	TRBV9	TRBD1	TRBJ1-1	CASSDQTGAGTEAFF	TGTGCCAGCAGTGACCAAACAGGGGCGGGCACTGAAGCTTTCTTT
once	TRBV7-8	-	TRBJ1-2	CASSRTLGDYGYTF	TGTGCCAGCAGCAGAACCCTGGGGGACTATGGCTACACCTTC
-	TRBV7-2	-	TRBJ1-1	CASSLVARDTEAFF	TGTGCCAGCAGCTTAGTTGCCAGGGACACTGAAGCTTTCTTT
few	TRBV20-1	-	TRBJ1-1	CSAPEMGRPNTEAFF	TGCAGTGCACCAGAAATGGGGCGGCCGAACACTGAAGCTTTCTTT
-	TRBV2	TRBD1	TRBJ1-4	CASSVQGAHAEKLFF	TGTGCCAGCAGTGTACAGGGGGCCCATGCTGAAAAACTGTTTTTT
few	TRBV6-2/TRBV6-3	-	TRBJ2-1	CASSYSRGLGTEQFF	TGTGCCAGCAGTTACTCGAGAGGGCTAGGGACTGAGCAGTTCTTC
few	TRBV4-3	TRBD1	TRBJ2-1	CASSQEWQDRRYNEQFF	TGCGCCAGCAGCCAAGAGTGGCAGGACAGGCGTTACAATGAGCAGTTCTTC
-	TRBV27	TRBD1	TRBJ2-1	CASSFGRGPYNEQFF	TGTGCCAGCAGTTTCGGCAGGGGGCCCTACAATGAGCAGTTCTTC
few	TRBV9	-	TRBJ1-1	CASTPDLNTEAFF	TGTGCCAGCACTCCCGATCTGAACACTGAAGCTTTCTTT
-	TRBV7-6	-	TRBJ1-1	CASSSATGTNTEAFF	TGTGCCAGCAGCTCCGCTACCGGGACGAACACTGAAGCTTTCTTT
-	TRBV20-1	-	TRBJ1-1	CSAGRSGENTEAFF	TGCAGTGCTGGTCGGTCGGGAGAGAACACTGAAGCTTTCTTT
-	TRBV6-2/TRBV6-3	TRBD1	TRBJ2-2	CASSHRTGATGELFF	TGTGCCAGCAGTCATAGGACAGGGGCCACCGGGGAGCTGTTTTTT
few	TRBV30	TRBD1	TRBJ1-1	CAWRGQGGVGTEAFF	TGTGCCTGGAGGGGACAGGGAGGAGTGGGTACTGAAGCTTTCTTT
-	TRBV12-3/TRBV12-4	-	TRBJ1-6	CASSSETSLSPPHF	TGTGCCAGCAGTTCCGAGACTTCGTTGTCACCCCCCCACTTT
few	TRBV5-1	-	TRBJ2-3	CASSLAGTGDTDTQYF	TGCGCCAGCAGCTTGGCCGGCACGGGGGACACAGATACGCAGTATTTT
-	TRBV15	-	TRBJ1-1	CATSRDRDPPTEAFF	TGTGCCACCAGCAGAGACCGAGACCCACCCACTGAAGCTTTCTTT
few	TRBV28	-	TRBJ2-7	CASSFPEGYEQYF	TGTGCCAGCAGTTTCCCAGAGGGCTACGAGCAGTACTTC
-	TRBV27	-	TRBJ2-7	CASSLTERPHNEQYF	TGTGCCAGCAGTTTAACTGAGAGGCCCCACAATGAGCAGTACTTC
few	TRBV28	-	TRBJ1-2	CASSFLTGTSSNGYTF	TGTGCCAGCAGTTTCCTAACAGGGACGAGTTCCAATGGCTACACCTTC
few	TRBV5-4	-	TRBJ2-4	CASSSGGTKNIQYF	TGTGCCAGCAGCTCCGGGGGAACCAAAAACATTCAGTACTTC
-	TRBV28	TRBD1	TRBJ2-2	CASSIPGTGLKPGELFF	TGTGCCAGCAGTATCCCCGGGACAGGGTTGAAACCCGGGGAGCTGTTTTTT
-	TRBV20-1	-	TRBJ2-3	CSARDWTYTDTQYF	TGCAGTGCTAGAGATTGGACTTACACAGATACGCAGTATTTT
few	TRBV29-1	-	TRBJ1-1	CSVAGVAGMNTEAFF	TGCAGCGTTGCTGGGGTGGCAGGGATGAACACTGAAGCTTTCTTT
few	TRBV11-1	-	TRBJ2-1	CASSFSFTWMGVGYNEQFF	TGTGCCAGCAGCTTCTCATTCACATGGATGGGGGTGGGCTACAATGAGCAGTTCTTC
-	TRBV4-3	-	TRBJ2-7	CASSQVAAGSHEQYF	TGCGCCAGCAGCCAAGTCGCTGCAGGGAGTCACGAGCAGTACTTC
few	TRBV6-6	-	TRBJ1-2	CASSYSTGVSQSPGYTF	TGTGCCAGCAGTTACTCGACAGGCGTCTCCCAAAGTCCTGGCTACACCTTC
-	TRBV27	-	TRBJ1-4	CAGSLGPEKLFF	TGTGCCGGCAGTTTGGGTCCTGAAAAACTGTTTTTT